These 30 T cell receptor beta chains came from one sample sequenced in a study of technical replicates of blood from a few donors. The repertoire was sequenced with immunoSEQ multiplex PCR; TCRdb's copy has only in-frame clones and lacks some. Among about 81,000 clones, 90% to 98% were seen once, and the ten largest hold around 0.2%. The sequencing input was T cells isolated from PBMCs. Every receptor here comes from a human donor in good health.

The chain is built from TRBV19 and TRBJ2-7; tentative D call: TRBD1 (6 bases). V was trimmed by 0 bases and J by 2 bases, leaving 11 bases between them. This CDR3 has 15 residues. From germline, CDR1 is LNHDA and CDR2 SQIVND (reference sequence). Here the CDR3 reads CASSIDPGAAYEQYF. CDR3 nucleotide sequence: TGTGCCAGTAGTATAGACCCAGGGGCGGCCTACGAGCAGTACTTC.

This CDR3 reads CASSSDRGPFNYGYTF. Written as DNA, the CDR3 is TGTGCCAGCAGCAGTGACAGGGGCCCATTTAACTATGGCTACACCTTC. The rearrangement links TRBV5-6 to TRBJ1-2; 8 bases line up with TRBD1. J was trimmed by 1 base and V by 4 bases; bases with no gene match: 9. The CDR3 consists of 16 residues. CDR1 is SGHDT and CDR2 is YYEEEE in the germline V gene.

The chain combines TRBV11-3 with TRBJ2-1; TRBD1 aligns across 9 bases. The CDR3 contains 15 residues. Germline-derived CDR1 and CDR2 are SGHNT and YENEEA. V was pared by 5 bases and J by 2 bases, with 4 bases of the junction left unmatched. CDR3 bases: TGTGCCAGCAGCCCCCGGGACAGGGCCTACAATGAGCAGTTCTTC. Residues: CASSPRDRAYNEQFF.

Only one count was recorded for this clone. This sequence joins TRBV2 and TRBJ1-5; D possibly corresponds to TRBD1 (5 bases). Trimming took off 4 bases at V and 7 bases at J, with 20 bases between the two ends. The CDR3 has 16 residues. CDR1 is SNHLY and CDR2 is FYNNEI in the germline V gene. CDR3 in amino acids: CASSGSGLNGWQPQHF. Here the CDR3 DNA reads TGTGCCAGCAGTGGTTCAGGGCTGAATGGTTGGCAGCCCCAGCATTTT. The full variable domain, in which reference TRBV2 and TRBJ1-5 provide the parts outside the CDR3, is EPEVTQTPSHQVTQMGQEVILRCVPISNHLYFYWYRQILGQKVEFLVSFYNNEISEKSEIFDDQFSVERPDGSNFTLKIRSTKLEDSAMYFCASSGSGLNGWQPQHFGDGTRLSIL.

The count of this clone is one. The V call is TRBV7-2, the J call TRBJ1-1; possibly TRBD1 for D (6 bases). Trimming pared 2 bases from V and 3 bases from J, leaving 13 bases between. This CDR3 contains 15 residues. From germline, CDR1 is SGHTA and CDR2 FQGNSA. CDR3 in DNA: TGTGCCAGCAGCTTATTTTGGGCAGGGGACACTGAAGCTTTCTTT. Translating it yields CASSLFWAGDTEAFF.

V gene TRBV5-5 combines with J gene TRBJ2-7; unclear D gene. The CDR3 covers 11 residues. CDR1 is SGHKS, CDR2 YYEKEE, per germline (reference sequence). The V gene lost 1 base and the J gene lost 6 bases, with 5 bases spanning the gap. This CDR3 reads CASSLSIEQYF. The DNA of the CDR3 is TGTGCCAGCAGCTTGTCCATCGAGCAGTACTTC.

CDR3 sequence: CASSFVTRNTEAFF. The CDR3 DNA follows: TGTGCCAGCAGCTTTGTTACGAGGAACACTGAAGCTTTCTTT. The chain combines TRBV7-2 with TRBJ1-1; D is undetermined. Germline CDR1 is SGHTA and CDR2 is FQGNSA. Trimming removed 3 bases at V and 1 base at J, with 9 bases between. The CDR3 contains 14 residues. Variable domain in full (rest from reference TRBV7-2 and TRBJ1-1): GAGVSQSPSNKVTEKGKDVELRCDPISGHTALYWYRQSLGQGLEFLIYFQGNSAPDKSGLPSDRFSAERTGGSVSTLTIQRTQQEDSAVYLCASSFVTRNTEAFFGQGTRLTVV.

This clone was counted once. V usage is TRBV2 and J usage is TRBJ2-5; 13 nucleotides line up with TRBD2. The germline V gene encodes CDR1 SNHLY and CDR2 FYNNEI. This CDR3 is built from 14 residues. V shed 8 bases, J shed 7 bases, and the junction held 7 bases outside the gene matches. Written as DNA, the CDR3 is TGTGCCAGCCAAGGGACTAGCGGGATCGGGACCCAGTACTTC. Translation gives CASQGTSGIGTQYF.

The rearrangement joins TRBV6-4 to TRBJ1-2, with D possibly matching TRBD1 (6 bases). CDR3 length equals 14 residues. Germline V lookup: CDR1 MRHNA, CDR2 SNTAGT. V gave up 5 bases and J gave up 8 bases, with 18 bases separating them. The CDR3 nucleotides are TGTGCCAGCAGTCTCCATCCGACAGGCGTAGGCTACACCTTC. Protein sequence: CASSLHPTGVGYTF.

The chain links TRBV27 to TRBJ2-7; tentative D call: TRBD2 (6 bases). Germline V gene sequence: CDR1 MNHEY, CDR2 SMNVEV (reference sequence). The CDR3 extends over 16 amino acids. Trimming pared 2 bases from V and 2 bases from J, leaving 16 bases between. Written as DNA, the CDR3 is TGTGCCAGCAGTTTAAACGTAGGAGGGCCCCCCTACGAGCAGTACTTC. It translates to CASSLNVGGPPYEQYF.

This chain uses TRBV28 with TRBJ1-6, with 9 positions matching TRBD1. Losses at the gene ends were 2 bases for V and 8 bases for J; bases not matched to a gene: 1. This CDR3 region has 14 residues. The germline V gene has CDR1 MDHEN and CDR2 SYDVKM. The CDR3 here is CASSLGTGYSPLHF. Here the CDR3 DNA reads TGTGCCAGCAGTTTAGGGACAGGGTATTCACCCCTCCACTTT.

This chain joins TRBV2 and TRBJ2-7, with 9 positions matching TRBD1. CDR1 and CDR2 (germline): SNHLY, FYNNEI. The V segment lost 8 bases and the J segment 5 bases; nucleotides outside the gene matches: 13. The CDR3 is 15 amino acids. As DNA, the CDR3 is TGTGCCAGCGTCCCGGGACAGGGAAGGGGCCACGAGCAGTACTTC. This gives the protein CASVPGQGRGHEQYF.

The V and J genes are TRBV29-1 and TRBJ1-2, with a possible D match to TRBD1 (5 bases). Germline V gene data show CDR1 as SQVTM and CDR2 as ANQGSEA. This CDR3 has 14 amino acids. V lost 0 bases to trimming and J lost 2 bases, with 10 bases between them. The CDR3 DNA reads as TGCAGCGTTGAAGATGGGGGGTTCAACTATGGCTACACCTTC. Translation gives CSVEDGGFNYGYTF.

J is TRBJ2-3 and V is TRBV29-1, with D possibly matching TRBD1 (5 bases). The CDR3 length is 14 residues. Germline V CDR1 and CDR2: SQVTM, ANQGSEA. Trimming stripped 6 bases from V and 2 bases from J, with 15 bases between. CDR3 DNA sequence: TGCAGCGTCCGAATCGGACATTCCACAGATACGCAGTATTTT. It is translated as CSVRIGHSTDTQYF.

The chain carries TRBV5-5 and TRBJ1-5; no clear D gene. The germline gives CDR1 SGHKS, CDR2 YYEKEE (reference sequence). The ends were cut back, 3 bases at V and 0 bases at J, with 16 bases in the middle. The CDR3 sequence is 17 residues long. CDR3 sequence (DNA): TGTGCCAGCAGCTCGGTGCCTTCCACGATTAGCAATCAGCCCCAGCATTTT. This codes for CASSSVPSTISNQPQHF.

This chain uses TRBV13 with TRBJ2-7; 7 bases are shared with TRBD1. There are 17 residues in the CDR3. CDR1 and CDR2 (germline): PRHDT, FYEKMQ (reference sequence). Trimming at V came to 3 bases and at J to 5 bases, leaving 16 bases not matched to a gene. The CDR3 region is CASSLTGRSTGWNEQYF. In DNA, the CDR3 is TGTGCCAGCAGCTTGACGGGGCGGTCGACAGGGTGGAACGAGCAGTACTTC.

The chain is built from TRBV7-2 and TRBJ2-7; TRBD2 matches at 7 bases. Germline loops: CDR1 SGHTA, CDR2 FQGNSA. The CDR3 contains 14 residues. The V gene end was trimmed by 5 bases and the J gene end by 2 bases; junction bases not matched to a gene: 6. CDR3 protein: CASSAVAGPYEQYF. The CDR3 nucleotides read TGTGCCAGCAGCGCAGTAGCGGGTCCCTACGAGCAGTACTTC.

The chain has TRBV11-3 and TRBJ2-7, with TRBD2 matching over 11 bases. CDR3 length: 15 residues. Germline CDR1 is SGHNT and CDR2 is YENEEA. Trimming removed 2 bases from V and 4 bases from J; junction bases left unmatched: 4. The CDR3 here is CASSLTSGGLYEQYF. The CDR3 coding sequence is TGTGCCAGCAGCTTAACTAGCGGGGGACTGTACGAGCAGTACTTC. Combining the CDR3 with reference TRBV11-3 and TRBJ2-7 gives the whole variable domain EAGVVQSPRYKIIEKKQPVAFWCNPISGHNTLYWYLQNLGQGPELLIRYENEEAVDDSQLPKDRFSAERLKGVDSTLKIQPAELGDSAVYLCASSLTSGGLYEQYFGPGTRLTVT.

This rearrangement joins TRBV20-1 to TRBJ2-7; D gene uncertain. V lost 3 bases to trimming and J lost 1 base, with 4 bases between them. Looked up from germline, CDR1 is DFQATT and CDR2 is SNEGSKA (reference sequence). This CDR3 spans 11 amino acids. CDR3 DNA: TGCAGTGCTAGGGAGTCCTACGAGCAGTACTTC. It yields the protein CSARESYEQYF.

The chain is built from TRBV27 and TRBJ1-1; D may be TRBD1 (6 bases). Trimming shortened V by 5 bases and J by 3 bases, and 16 bases separated the two germline ends. This CDR3 contains 15 residues. The germline V gene has CDR1 MNHEY and CDR2 SMNVEV (reference sequence). The CDR3 here is CASSVTGRGDTEAFF. As DNA, the CDR3 is TGTGCCAGCAGTGTTACAGGGAGGGGTGACACTGAAGCTTTCTTT.

This clone appeared a single time. This chain links TRBV10-3 with TRBJ2-6, with D possibly being TRBD2 (6 bases). The CDR3 totals 16 residues. Germline CDR1 reads ENHRY; CDR2 reads SYGVKD. Deletions cut 1 base from V and 4 bases from J, with 11 bases between. As DNA, the CDR3 is TGTGCCATCAGTGAGTGGAGGGGAGACGGGGCCAACGTCCTGACTTTC. It yields the protein CAISEWRGDGANVLTF.

The chain is built from TRBV6-5 and TRBJ2-1; D is perhaps TRBD1 (6 bases). CDR3 length: 14 residues. Germline CDR1 is MNHEY and CDR2 is SVGAGI. Trimming left V 5 bases short and J 7 bases short, with 15 bases between. The CDR3 loop reads CASSSQGLWNEQFF. In nucleotides, the CDR3 is TGTGCCAGCAGTAGTCAGGGGTTGTGGAATGAGCAGTTCTTC.

The V call is TRBV5-1, the J call TRBJ1-2, with 7 bases identical to TRBD1. V shed 1 base, J shed 1 base, and the junction held 10 bases outside the gene matches. The CDR3 has 17 residues. Germline CDR1 reads SGHRS; CDR2 reads YFSETQ. The CDR3 reads CASSLTGDSPGNYGYTF. DNA for the CDR3: TGCGCCAGCAGCTTGACAGGGGATAGTCCCGGTAACTATGGCTACACCTTC.

The CDR3: CASSLTVNTEAFF. CDR3 nucleotides: TGTGCCAGCAGTTTGACAGTCAACACTGAAGCTTTCTTT. This chain links TRBV6-5 with TRBJ1-1; D possibly corresponds to TRBD1 (5 bases). The CDR3 extends over 13 amino acids. CDR1 and CDR2 (germline): MNHEY, SVGAGI. Trimming left V 4 bases short and J 2 bases short, with 8 bases between.

This sequence joins TRBV25-1 and TRBJ2-7; D possibly corresponds to TRBD2 (6 bases). The ends were cut back, 3 bases at V and 3 bases at J, with 12 bases in the middle. The CDR3 extends over 14 amino acids. Germline assignment: CDR1 MGHDK and CDR2 SYGVNS. The CDR3, as DNA: TGTGCCAGCAGTGAGGAGGGACGGAGCTACGAGCAGTACTTC. It codes for CASSEEGRSYEQYF.

The J gene is TRBJ2-7, the V gene TRBV4-1; D possibly corresponds to TRBD1 (5 bases). The CDR3 is 13 amino acids. CDR1 MGHRA and CDR2 YSYEKL come from the germline V gene. The V gene lost 3 bases and the J gene lost 3 bases, with 9 bases spanning the gap. For the CDR3, the DNA is TGCGCCAGCAGCCACAGGGTGAGCTACGAGCAGTACTTC. It translates to CASSHRVSYEQYF.

The chain recombines TRBV10-2 with TRBJ1-5; TRBD1 aligns across 7 bases. Germline CDR1 WSHSY, CDR2 SAAADI. J gave up 3 bases and V 7 bases, and 3 bases lay outside the gene matches. The CDR3 spans 13 residues. The CDR3 DNA is TGCGCCAGCAATGACAGGGCCAATCAGCCCCAGCATTTT. Residues: CASNDRANQPQHF.

The chain is built from TRBV15 and TRBJ2-5; 7 bases are a match to TRBD2. With 5 bases clipped from V and 2 bases from J, the junction kept 11 bases outside the gene matches. CDR1 LNHNV and CDR2 YYDKDF come from the germline V gene (reference sequence). There are 16 residues in the CDR3. CDR3 bases: TGTGCCACCAGCCGACGGTCTAGCGGTAAACAAGAGACCCAGTACTTC. It translates to CATSRRSSGKQETQYF.

The gene calls are TRBV10-3 and TRBJ2-6; D may be TRBD2 (5 bases). In germline, CDR1 is ENHRY, CDR2 SYGVKD. V dropped 6 bases and J dropped 1 base, with 19 bases sitting between them. The CDR3 is 18 amino acids. DNA for the CDR3: TGTGCCATCAGGGACTTAGCCGCCGCCGCTTCTGGGGCCAACGTCCTGACTTTC. Translating gives CAIRDLAAAASGANVLTF.

This clone was seen a single time. The rearrangement uses TRBV19 and TRBJ2-7; 10 bases are a match to TRBD2. Unmatched junction bases numbered 6, after V lost 7 bases and J lost 3 bases. The CDR3 has 14 residues. Germline CDR1 is LNHDA and CDR2 is SQIVND (reference sequence). The CDR3 sequence is CASNPSGGRYEQYF. DNA for the CDR3: TGTGCCAGTAACCCTAGCGGGGGTCGCTACGAGCAGTACTTC.